The clone carrying this TCR beta chain was counted between two and nine times. What it binds is unknown. The data were taken from a study of T cells after yellow fever vaccination. Study context: For low cell numbers, libraries were made with SMART-Seq v4 Ultra Low Input.

Study conclusions and caveats: Clonotypes shared by both compartments, CD4 and CD8, made up a small share. The secondary response peaked faster, at day 5 versus 15, but was weaker.

The V segment lost 4 bases and the J segment 6 bases; nucleotides outside the gene matches: 15. The CDR3 extends over 18 amino acids. Germline CDR1 SGHDT, CDR2 YYEEEE. TCR cDNA, made by 5'RACE template switching, carried an added universal primer site and UMIs. TCRdb re-called the 5' RACE reads with MiXCR, one entry per CDR3 protein. The sample comprises about 210,000 distinct CDR3 sequences, roughly 3% of which are singletons, and less than 3.5% rests with the top ten. This specimen was CD4+ T cells sorted from PBMCs, taken 10 days after the yellow fever booster vaccination. This clonotype was sampled from a young man who received the YFV17D yellow fever vaccine. This rearrangement joins TRBV5-6 to TRBJ2-1, with TRBD2 identical over 11 bases. The CDR3 DNA follows: TGTGCCAGCAGCACCTTGGGGTTAGCGGGGGGGCCAGGCAATGAGCAGTTCTTC. Translating it yields CASSTLGLAGGPGNEQFF.